The 10 T cell receptor beta chains reported below all come from one sample, sequenced in a study of response to subunit inactivated influenza vaccine. Each CDR3 protein is one row after TCRdb ran MiXCR on the RT-PCR reads. The repertoire consists of about 800,000 distinct CDR3 sequences, with 20% to 25% occurring once and the leading ten covering about 9.4%. This sample comprised PBMCs from blood, obtained more than 4 days after vaccination. These receptors all stem from a man aged 45-65 years who received an inactivated influenza vaccine.

The chain carries TRBV20-1 and TRBJ2-5, with 9 positions matching TRBD1. This CDR3 spans 18 amino acids. The germline gives CDR1 DFQATT, CDR2 SNEGSKA (reference sequence). V lost 1 base to trimming and J lost 4 bases; unmatched junction nucleotides: 16. The CDR3 DNA sequence: TGCAGTGCTAGAGCATCCGGGATTAACAGGGGGCCAAGAGAGACCCAGTACTTC. Translated, it gives CSARASGINRGPRETQYF.

CDR3: CATSARAHGGYTF. The CDR3 region has the DNA TGTGCCACCAGCGCCCGGGCCCACGGAGGCTACACCTTC. The V and J genes are TRBV15 and TRBJ1-2; D gene ambiguous. Germline assignment: CDR1 LNHNV and CDR2 YYDKDF (reference sequence). The CDR3 contains 13 residues. Deletions cut 5 bases from V and 8 bases from J, with 15 bases between.

This clonotype has a handful of counts. The chain joins TRBV7-2 to TRBJ2-1; 8 positions agree with TRBD2. The V gene's germline CDR1 is SGHTA and CDR2 FQGNSA. V shed 5 bases, J shed 0 bases, and the junction held 6 bases outside the gene matches. This CDR3 is built from 16 residues. The CDR3 protein is CASSLSGVLSYNEQFF. For the CDR3, the DNA is TGTGCCAGCAGCCTTAGCGGGGTTCTCTCCTACAATGAGCAGTTCTTC.

The chain combines TRBV20-1 with TRBJ2-7; 8 bases are shared with TRBD2. The trim removed 3 bases at V and 3 bases at J, leaving 4 bases unmatched. Germline CDR1 is DFQATT and CDR2 is SNEGSKA (reference sequence). The CDR3 sequence is 13 residues long. The CDR3 nucleotides are TGCAGTGCTAGGGCGGGGGGCGTCTACGAGCAGTACTTC. Its translation is CSARAGGVYEQYF.

The V gene is TRBV7-2, the J gene TRBJ2-3; maybe TRBD1 (6 bases). The CDR3 loop spans 15 amino acids. The V end was cut by 1 base, the J end by 4 bases, with 12 bases between. Germline CDR1 and CDR2: SGHTA and FQGNSA. The CDR3 bases are TGTGCCAGCAGCTTAGAGGGCAGGGGATCAGATACGCAGTATTTT. It is translated as CASSLEGRGSDTQYF. The entire variable domain, with the rest obtained from reference TRBV7-2 and TRBJ2-3, is as follows: GAGVSQSPSNKVTEKGKDVELRCDPISGHTALYWYRQSLGQGLEFLIYFQGNSAPDKSGLPSDRFSAERTGGSVSTLTIQRTQQEDSAVYLCASSLEGRGSDTQYFGPGTRLTVL.

This chain uses TRBV10-3 with TRBJ2-1; the D gene is possibly TRBD1 (5 bases). The length of the CDR3 is 13 residues. Germline lookup yields CDR1 ENHRY and CDR2 SYGVKD. With 7 bases removed from V and 5 bases from J, the gap between germline ends came to 12 bases. CDR3 nucleotides: TGTGCCATCAAAAAGGACACCGACAATGAGCAGTTCTTC. It codes for CAIKKDTDNEQFF.

This clonotype has more than one count but fewer than ten. V and J are TRBV5-1 and TRBJ2-7; 7 bases are shared with TRBD2. The J segment lost 3 bases and the V segment lost 0 bases, leaving 9 bases of the junction unmatched. This CDR3 is 16 amino acids long. Germline V gives CDR1 SGHRS, CDR2 YFSETQ. The chain's CDR3 is CASSLGSGREFYEQYF. The CDR3 region has the DNA TGCGCCAGCAGCTTGGGCTCCGGGCGGGAGTTCTACGAGCAGTACTTC.

This clonotype was detected only a few times. The chain employs TRBV6-1 and TRBJ1-2; D not resolved. V lost 6 bases to trimming and J lost 0 bases, with 14 bases between them. The V gene's germline CDR1 is MNHNS and CDR2 SASEGT. The CDR3 extends over 15 amino acids. CDR3 sequence (DNA): TGTGCCAGCAGCACGAGCGGGATTTCTAACTATGGCTACACCTTC. Its protein product is CASSTSGISNYGYTF.

The chain couples TRBV4-1 to TRBJ1-4; unclear D gene. V lost 1 base, J lost 10 bases, and 16 bases lay in between. Germline V lookup: CDR1 MGHRA, CDR2 YSYEKL. This CDR3 comprises 15 residues. Written as DNA, the CDR3 is TGCGCCAGCAGCCAAGGACGAGACGACGCGGGAAAACTGTTTTTT. This translates into CASSQGRDDAGKLFF.

The V call is TRBV20-1, the J call TRBJ2-3; 7 bases are shared with TRBD2. V dropped 3 bases and J dropped 2; count of bases not matched to a gene: 5. The CDR3 length is 14 residues. Germline V gives CDR1 DFQATT, CDR2 SNEGSKA (reference sequence). As DNA, the CDR3 is TGCAGTGCTAGTCCGGGACTACTCACAGATACGCAGTATTTT. It specifies CSASPGLLTDTQYF.